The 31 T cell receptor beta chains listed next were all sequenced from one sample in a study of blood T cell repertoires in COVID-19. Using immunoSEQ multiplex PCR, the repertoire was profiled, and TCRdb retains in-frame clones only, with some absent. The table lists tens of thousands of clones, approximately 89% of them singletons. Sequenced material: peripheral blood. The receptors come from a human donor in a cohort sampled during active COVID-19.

CDR3 region: CATSRDRPGVYGYTF. CDR3 coding DNA: TGTGCCACCAGCAGAGATCGGCCAGGGGTATATGGCTACACCTTC. The chain combines TRBV15 with TRBJ1-2; D perhaps matches TRBD1 (6 bases). Trimming stripped 0 bases from V and 5 bases from J, with 13 bases between. Looked up from germline, CDR1 is LNHNV and CDR2 is YYDKDF (reference sequence). This CDR3 spans 15 amino acids.

CDR3 nucleotides: TGTGCCACCAGCCCTGGACAGAGGGAGGGGGTTGGTACAGATACGCAGTATTTT. It is translated as CATSPGQREGVGTDTQYF. This rearrangement joins TRBV24-1 to TRBJ2-3; a possible D gene is TRBD2 (7 bases). The germline gives CDR1 KGHDR, CDR2 SFDVKD. The CDR3 contains 18 residues. Trimming removed 7 bases from V and 3 bases from J, with 25 bases in between.

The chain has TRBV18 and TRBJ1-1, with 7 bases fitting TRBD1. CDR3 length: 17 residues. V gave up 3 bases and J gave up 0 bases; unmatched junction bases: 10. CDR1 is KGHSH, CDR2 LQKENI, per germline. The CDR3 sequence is CASSPPNRGLMNTEAFF. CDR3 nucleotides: TGTGCCAGCTCACCGCCAAACAGGGGCCTTATGAACACTGAAGCTTTCTTT.

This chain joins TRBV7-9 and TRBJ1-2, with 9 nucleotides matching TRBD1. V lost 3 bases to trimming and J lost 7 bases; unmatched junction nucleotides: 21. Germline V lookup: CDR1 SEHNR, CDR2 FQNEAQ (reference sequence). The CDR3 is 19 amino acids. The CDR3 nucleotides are TGTGCCAGCAGCTTCCCCGCACCGGGACAGGGACGGGCTATTTCTGGCTACACCTTC. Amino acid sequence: CASSFPAPGQGRAISGYTF.

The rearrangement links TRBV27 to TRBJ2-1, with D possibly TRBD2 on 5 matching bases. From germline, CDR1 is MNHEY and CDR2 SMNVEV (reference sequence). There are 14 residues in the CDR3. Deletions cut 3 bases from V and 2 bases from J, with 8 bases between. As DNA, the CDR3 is TGTGCCAGCAGTTTCGGACTCACCTACAATGAGCAGTTCTTC. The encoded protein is CASSFGLTYNEQFF.

CDR3 in amino acids: CASSRVDTGELFF. The CDR3 DNA reads TGTGCCAGCAGCCGAGTGGACACCGGGGAGCTGTTTTTT. The chain has TRBV14 and TRBJ2-2, with D hard to call. This CDR3 region has 13 residues. Looked up from germline, CDR1 is SGHDN and CDR2 is FVKESK. Deletions cut 4 bases from V and 3 bases from J, with 6 bases between.

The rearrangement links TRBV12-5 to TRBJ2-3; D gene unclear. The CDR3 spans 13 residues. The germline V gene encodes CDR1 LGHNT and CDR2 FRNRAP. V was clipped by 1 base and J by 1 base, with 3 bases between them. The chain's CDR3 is CASGLGGTDTQYF. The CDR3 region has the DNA TGTGCTAGTGGTTTGGGCGGCACAGATACGCAGTATTTT.

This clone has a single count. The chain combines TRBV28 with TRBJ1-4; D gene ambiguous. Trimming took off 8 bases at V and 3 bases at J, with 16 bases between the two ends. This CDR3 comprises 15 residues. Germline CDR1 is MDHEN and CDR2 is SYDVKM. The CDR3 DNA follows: TGTGCCAGCCTCCCGGGGTCGCAAGCTAATGAAAAACTGTTTTTT. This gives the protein CASLPGSQANEKLFF.

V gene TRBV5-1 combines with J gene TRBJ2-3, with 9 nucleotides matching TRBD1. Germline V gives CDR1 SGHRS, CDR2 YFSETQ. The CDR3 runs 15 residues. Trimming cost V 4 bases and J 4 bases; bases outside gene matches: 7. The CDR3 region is CASSPPRQGADTQYF. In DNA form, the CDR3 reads TGCGCCAGCAGCCCCCCCCGACAGGGGGCAGATACGCAGTATTTT. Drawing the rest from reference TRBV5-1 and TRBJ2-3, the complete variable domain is KAGVTQTPRYLIKTRGQQVTLSCSPISGHRSVSWYQQTPGQGLQFLFEYFSETQRNKGNFPGRFSGRQFSNSRSEMNVSTLELGDSALYLCASSPPRQGADTQYFGPGTRLTVL.

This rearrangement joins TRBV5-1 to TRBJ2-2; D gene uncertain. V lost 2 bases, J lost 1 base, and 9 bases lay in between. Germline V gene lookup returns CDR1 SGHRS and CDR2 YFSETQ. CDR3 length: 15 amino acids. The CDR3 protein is CASSFAAGNTGELFF. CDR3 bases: TGCGCCAGCAGCTTCGCAGCAGGGAACACCGGGGAGCTGTTTTTT.

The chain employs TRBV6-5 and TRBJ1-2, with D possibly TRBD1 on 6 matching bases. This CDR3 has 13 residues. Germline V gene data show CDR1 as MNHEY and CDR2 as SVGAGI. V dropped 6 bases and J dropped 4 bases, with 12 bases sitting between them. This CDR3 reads CASSRVGGYGYTF. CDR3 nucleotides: TGTGCCAGCAGCAGGGTAGGGGGCTATGGCTACACCTTC.

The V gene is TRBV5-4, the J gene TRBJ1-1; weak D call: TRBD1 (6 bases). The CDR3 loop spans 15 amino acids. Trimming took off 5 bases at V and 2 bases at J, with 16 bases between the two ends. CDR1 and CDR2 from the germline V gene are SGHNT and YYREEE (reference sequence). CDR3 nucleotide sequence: TGTGCCAGCAGTTCCGGGACAAGGATAAACACTGAAGCTTTCTTT. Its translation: CASSSGTRINTEAFF.

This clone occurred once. In nucleotides, the CDR3 is TGTGCCAGCAGCTTGGGAGGGAGGATGGATCAGCCCCAGCATTTT. Amino acids: CASSLGGRMDQPQHF. The chain is built from TRBV5-8 and TRBJ1-5; unclear D gene. CDR3 length: 15 amino acids. The ends were cut back, 0 bases at V and 5 bases at J, with 12 bases in the middle. The germline V gene encodes CDR1 SGHTS and CDR2 YDEGEE.

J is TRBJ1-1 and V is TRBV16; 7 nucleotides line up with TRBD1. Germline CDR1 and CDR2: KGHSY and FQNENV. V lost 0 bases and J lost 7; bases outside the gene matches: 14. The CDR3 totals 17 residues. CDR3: CASSQSMGPRGQGEAFF. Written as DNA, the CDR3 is TGTGCCAGCAGCCAATCCATGGGGCCAAGGGGGCAGGGTGAAGCTTTCTTT.

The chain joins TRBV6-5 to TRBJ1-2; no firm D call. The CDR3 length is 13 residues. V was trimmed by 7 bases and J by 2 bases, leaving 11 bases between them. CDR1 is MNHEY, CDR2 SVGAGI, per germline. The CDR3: CASTNSGNYGYTF. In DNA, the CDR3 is TGTGCCAGCACTAACAGCGGGAACTATGGCTACACCTTC.

In DNA form, the CDR3 reads TGTGCCAGCAGCATTCGGCAGGGCAACGAAAAACTGTTTTTT. Amino acid sequence: CASSIRQGNEKLFF. V usage is TRBV7-9 and J usage is TRBJ1-4; maybe TRBD1 (5 bases). CDR3 size: 14 residues. CDR1 and CDR2 from the germline V gene are SEHNR and FQNEAQ (reference sequence). V gave up 5 bases and J gave up 8 bases, with 15 bases separating them.

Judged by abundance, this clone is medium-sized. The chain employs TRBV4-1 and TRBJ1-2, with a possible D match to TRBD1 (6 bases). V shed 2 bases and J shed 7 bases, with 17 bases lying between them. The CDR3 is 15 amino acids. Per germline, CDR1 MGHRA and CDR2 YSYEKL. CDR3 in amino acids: CASSQPGAPDPGYTF. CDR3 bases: TGCGCCAGCAGCCAACCAGGGGCCCCGGATCCTGGCTACACCTTC.

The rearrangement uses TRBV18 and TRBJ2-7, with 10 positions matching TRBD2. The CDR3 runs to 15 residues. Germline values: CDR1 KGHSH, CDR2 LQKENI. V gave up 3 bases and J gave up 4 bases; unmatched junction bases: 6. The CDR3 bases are TGTGCCAGCTCACCGAGCGGGAGGGCCCAGTACGAGCAGTACTTC. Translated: CASSPSGRAQYEQYF.

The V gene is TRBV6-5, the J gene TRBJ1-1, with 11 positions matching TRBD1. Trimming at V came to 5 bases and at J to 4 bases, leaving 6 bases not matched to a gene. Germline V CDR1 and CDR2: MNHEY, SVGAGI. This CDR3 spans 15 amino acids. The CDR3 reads CASSRTGTGGTEAFF. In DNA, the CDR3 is TGTGCCAGCAGTCGTACCGGGACAGGGGGCACTGAAGCTTTCTTT.

CDR3 nucleotides: TGTGCCAGCAGCCCTCAGGGAGGGGGCAATCAGCCCCAGCATTTT. This gives the protein CASSPQGGGNQPQHF. The genes are TRBV6-2 or TRBV6-3 and TRBJ1-5; TRBD1 might be the D (5 bases). The germline CDR1 and CDR2 sequences are MNHEY and SVGEGT. CDR3 length equals 15 residues. V was pared by 6 bases and J by 2 bases, with 14 bases between.

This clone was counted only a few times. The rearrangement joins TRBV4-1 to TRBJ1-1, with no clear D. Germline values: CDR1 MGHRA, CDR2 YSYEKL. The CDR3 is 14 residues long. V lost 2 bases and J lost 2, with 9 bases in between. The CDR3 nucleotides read TGCGCCAGCAGCCAAAATACAGATAACACTGAAGCTTTCTTT. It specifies CASSQNTDNTEAFF.

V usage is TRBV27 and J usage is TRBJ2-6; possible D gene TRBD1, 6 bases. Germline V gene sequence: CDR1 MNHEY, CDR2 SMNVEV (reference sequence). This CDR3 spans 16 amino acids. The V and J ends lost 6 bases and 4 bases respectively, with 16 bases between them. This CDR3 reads CASRGSRGYGANVLTF. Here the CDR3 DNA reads TGTGCCAGCAGGGGAAGCAGGGGTTACGGGGCCAACGTCCTGACTTTC.

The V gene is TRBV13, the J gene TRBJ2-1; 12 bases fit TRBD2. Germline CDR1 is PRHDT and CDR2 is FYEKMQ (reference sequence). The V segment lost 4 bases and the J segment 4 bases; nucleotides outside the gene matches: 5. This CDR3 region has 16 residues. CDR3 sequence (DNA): TGTGCCAGCAGCTCGCGACTAGCGGGAGAGTACAATGAGCAGTTCTTC. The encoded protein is CASSSRLAGEYNEQFF.

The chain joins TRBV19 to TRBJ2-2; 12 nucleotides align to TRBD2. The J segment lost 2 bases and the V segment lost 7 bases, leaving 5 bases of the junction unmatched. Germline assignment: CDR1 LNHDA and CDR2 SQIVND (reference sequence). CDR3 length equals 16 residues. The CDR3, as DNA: TGTGCCAGTATTCCGACTAGCGGGGGAAACACCGGGGAGCTGTTTTTT. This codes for CASIPTSGGNTGELFF.

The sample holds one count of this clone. The CDR3: CASSRAGTSGRDEQFF. Written as DNA, the CDR3 is TGTGCCAGCAGTCGTGCTGGGACTAGCGGGAGAGATGAGCAGTTCTTC. The chain employs TRBV7-9 and TRBJ2-1; 14 bases map to TRBD2. This CDR3 spans 16 amino acids. V was pared by 6 bases and J by 8 bases, with 9 bases of the junction left unmatched. CDR1 SEHNR and CDR2 FQNEAQ come from the germline V gene (reference sequence).

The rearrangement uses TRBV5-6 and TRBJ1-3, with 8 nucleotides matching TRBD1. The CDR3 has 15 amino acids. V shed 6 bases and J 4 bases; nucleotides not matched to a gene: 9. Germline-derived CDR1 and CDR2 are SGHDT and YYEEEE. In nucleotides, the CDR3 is TGTGCCAGCATCGATAGACAGGGGTTCGGAAACACCATATATTTT. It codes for CASIDRQGFGNTIYF.

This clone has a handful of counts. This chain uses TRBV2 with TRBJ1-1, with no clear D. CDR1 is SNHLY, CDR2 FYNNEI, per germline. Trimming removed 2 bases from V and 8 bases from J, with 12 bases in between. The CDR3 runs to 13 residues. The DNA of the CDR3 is TGTGCCAGCAGTGAAATGAGAGGAGAGGAAGCTTTCTTT. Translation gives CASSEMRGEEAFF.

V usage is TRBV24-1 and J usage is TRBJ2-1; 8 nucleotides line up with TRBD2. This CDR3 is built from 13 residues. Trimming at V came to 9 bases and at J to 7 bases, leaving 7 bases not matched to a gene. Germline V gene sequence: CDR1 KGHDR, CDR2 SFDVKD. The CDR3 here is CATGGAGVNEQFF. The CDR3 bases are TGTGCCACCGGGGGAGCGGGAGTTAATGAGCAGTTCTTC.

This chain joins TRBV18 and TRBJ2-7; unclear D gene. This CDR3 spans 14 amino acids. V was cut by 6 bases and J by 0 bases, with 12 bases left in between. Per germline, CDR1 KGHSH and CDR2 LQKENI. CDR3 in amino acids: CASSSSHSSYEQYF. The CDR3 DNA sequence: TGTGCCAGCTCCTCGTCTCACTCCTCCTACGAGCAGTACTTC.

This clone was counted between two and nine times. CDR3 region: CASRRSAGPLDYEQYF. The CDR3 DNA follows: TGCGCCAGCAGGCGTTCGGCGGGGCCCCTCGACTACGAGCAGTACTTC. The rearrangement links TRBV4-1 to TRBJ2-7, with a weak D call TRBD2 (6 bases). V lost 6 bases, J lost 3 bases, and 21 bases lay in between. Looked up from germline, CDR1 is MGHRA and CDR2 is YSYEKL. The CDR3 spans 16 residues.

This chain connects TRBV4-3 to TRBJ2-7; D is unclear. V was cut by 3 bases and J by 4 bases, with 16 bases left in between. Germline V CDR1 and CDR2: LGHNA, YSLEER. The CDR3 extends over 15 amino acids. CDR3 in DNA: TGCGCCAGCAGCCAGGCTCATGTAGGCGGTTACGAGCAGTACTTC. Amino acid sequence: CASSQAHVGGYEQYF.